This T cell receptor beta chain was obtained from a study of blood T cell repertoires in COVID-19. As for the study in general: Samples taken during acute and convalescent COVID-19 were collected in the United States, Italy and Spain. PBMCs, B-cell-depleted T cells, or T cells were the source of the cDNA or gDNA that made up the material.

Comments on this clone: Relative to the germline gene, one junction end is altered; a read error may explain this.

Germline V gives CDR1 WNHNN, CDR2 SYGVQD (reference sequence). The CDR3 totals 15 residues. Original processing notes: The assay estimated nucleated cells by amplifying reference gene primers. This table comes from immunoSEQ multiplex PCR, and its TCRdb copy is limited to in-frame clones, with some not included. V, J and clone size are those of that table, while D and trimming were read from the DNA. The sample consists of over 200,000 clones, roughly 87% of them appearing once. The clonotype comes from a woman in her thirties with acute or convalescent COVID-19. Sequencing was done on a sample of peripheral blood. J is TRBJ2-1 and V is TRBV10-1; 9 bases line up with TRBD2. This CDR3 is CASSDSGSSHNEQFF. The CDR3 nucleotides read TGCGCCAGCAGTGATAGCGGGAGCTCCCACAATGAGCAGTTCTTC.